This T cell receptor beta chain appears in the sequencing data of a study of post-analysis software for immune sequencing data. Notes on the study in general: TRBV5-6, TRBV5-1 and TRBV20-1 were among four or five TRBV segments more frequent in patients than controls.

V was pared by 0 bases and J by 4 bases, with 6 bases between. This CDR3 is 13 amino acids long. The germline V gene has CDR1 MGHDK and CDR2 SYGVNS. Included in the TCR beta cDNA libraries were unique molecular identifiers. TCRdb called the PCR reads again in MiXCR, with one record for every CDR3 protein. The sample lists about 200,000 distinct CDR3 sequences; approximately 30% were seen once. Concerning this clonotype itself: Its antigen is unidentified.

This receptor was obtained from a girl aged 2 to 17 with multiple sclerosis. The V call is TRBV25-1, the J call TRBJ1-1; D is unresolved. Specimen: blood. The DNA for the CDR3 is TGTGCCAGCAGTGAATACTCTGGCACTGAAGCTTTCTTT. It codes for CASSEYSGTEAFF. Using reference TRBV25-1 and TRBJ1-1 for the parts outside the CDR3, the full variable domain is EADIYQTPRYLVIGTGKKITLECSQTMGHDKMYWYQQDPGMELHLIHYSYGVNSTEKGDLSSESTVSRIRTEHFPLTLESARPSHTSQYLCASSEYSGTEAFFGQGTRLTVV.